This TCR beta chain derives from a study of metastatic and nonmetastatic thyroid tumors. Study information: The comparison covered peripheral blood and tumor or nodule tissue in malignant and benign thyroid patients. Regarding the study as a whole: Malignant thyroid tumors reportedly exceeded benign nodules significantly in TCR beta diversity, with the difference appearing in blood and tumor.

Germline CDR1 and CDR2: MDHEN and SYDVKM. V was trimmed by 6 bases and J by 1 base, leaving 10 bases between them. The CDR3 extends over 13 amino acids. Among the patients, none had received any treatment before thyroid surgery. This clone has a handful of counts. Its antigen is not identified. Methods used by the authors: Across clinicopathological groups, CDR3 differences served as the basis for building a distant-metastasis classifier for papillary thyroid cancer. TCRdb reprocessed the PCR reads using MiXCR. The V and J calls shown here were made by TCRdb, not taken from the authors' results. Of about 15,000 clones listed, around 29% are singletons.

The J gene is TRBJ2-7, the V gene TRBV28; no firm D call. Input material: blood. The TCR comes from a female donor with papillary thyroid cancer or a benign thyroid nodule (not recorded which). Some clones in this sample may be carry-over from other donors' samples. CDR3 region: CASSPSVSYEQYF. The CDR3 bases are TGTGCCAGCAGCCCTTCGGTTTCCTACGAGCAGTACTTC.